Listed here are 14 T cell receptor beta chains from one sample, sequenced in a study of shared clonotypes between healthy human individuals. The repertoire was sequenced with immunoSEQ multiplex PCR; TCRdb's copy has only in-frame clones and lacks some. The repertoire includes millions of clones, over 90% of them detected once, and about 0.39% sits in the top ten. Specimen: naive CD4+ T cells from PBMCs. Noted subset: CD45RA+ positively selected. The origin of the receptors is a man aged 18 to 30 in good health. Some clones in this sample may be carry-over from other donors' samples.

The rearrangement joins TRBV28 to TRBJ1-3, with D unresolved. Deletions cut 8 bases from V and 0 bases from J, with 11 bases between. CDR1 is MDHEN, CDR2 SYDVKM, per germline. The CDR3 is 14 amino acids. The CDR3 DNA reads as TGTGCCAGCTATTCATTGAGCTCTGGAAACACCATATATTTT. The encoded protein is CASYSLSSGNTIYF. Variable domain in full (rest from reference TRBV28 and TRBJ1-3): DVKVTQSSRYLVKRTGEKVFLECVQDMDHENMFWYRQDPGLGLRLIYFSYDVKMKEKGDIPEGYSVSREKKERFSLILESASTNQTSMYLCASYSLSSGNTIYFGEGSWLTVV.

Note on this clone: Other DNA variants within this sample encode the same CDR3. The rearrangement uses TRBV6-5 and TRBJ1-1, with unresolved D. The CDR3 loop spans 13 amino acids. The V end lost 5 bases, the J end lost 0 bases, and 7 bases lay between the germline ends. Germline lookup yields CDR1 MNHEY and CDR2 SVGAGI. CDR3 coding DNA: TGTGCCAGCAGTCCAGCTATGAACACTGAAGCTTTCTTT. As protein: CASSPAMNTEAFF.

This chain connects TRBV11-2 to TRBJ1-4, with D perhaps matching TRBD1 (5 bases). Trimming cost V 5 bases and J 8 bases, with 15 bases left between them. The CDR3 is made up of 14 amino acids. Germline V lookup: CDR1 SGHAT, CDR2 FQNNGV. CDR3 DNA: TGTGCCAGCAGCCCCGGGGGAGCCCGGGAAAAACTGTTTTTT. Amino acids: CASSPGGAREKLFF. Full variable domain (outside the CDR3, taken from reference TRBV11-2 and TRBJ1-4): EAGVAQSPRYKIIEKRQSVAFWCNPISGHATLYWYQQILGQGPKLLIQFQNNGVVDDSQLPKDRFSAERLKGVDSTLKIQPAKLEDSAVYLCASSPGGAREKLFFGSGTQLSVL.

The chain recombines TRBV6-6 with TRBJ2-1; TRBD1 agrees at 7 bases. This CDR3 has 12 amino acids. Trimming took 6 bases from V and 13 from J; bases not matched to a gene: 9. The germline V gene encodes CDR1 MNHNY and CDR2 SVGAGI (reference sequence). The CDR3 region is CASSDQGQTQFF. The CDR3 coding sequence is TGTGCCAGCAGCGACCAGGGACAGACTCAGTTCTTC.

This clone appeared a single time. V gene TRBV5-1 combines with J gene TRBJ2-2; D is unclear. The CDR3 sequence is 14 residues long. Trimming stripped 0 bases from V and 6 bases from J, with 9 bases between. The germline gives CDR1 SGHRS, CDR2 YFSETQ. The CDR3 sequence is CASSLGLPPGELFF. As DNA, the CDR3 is TGCGCCAGCAGCTTGGGGCTTCCGCCCGGGGAGCTGTTTTTT.

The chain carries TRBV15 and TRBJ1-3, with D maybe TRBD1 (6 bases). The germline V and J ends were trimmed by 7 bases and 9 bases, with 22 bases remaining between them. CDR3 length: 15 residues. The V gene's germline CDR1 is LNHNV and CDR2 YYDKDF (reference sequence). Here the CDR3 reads CATTSGAPTEGTIYF. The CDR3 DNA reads TGTGCCACCACCTCAGGGGCCCCAACGGAGGGCACCATATATTTT.

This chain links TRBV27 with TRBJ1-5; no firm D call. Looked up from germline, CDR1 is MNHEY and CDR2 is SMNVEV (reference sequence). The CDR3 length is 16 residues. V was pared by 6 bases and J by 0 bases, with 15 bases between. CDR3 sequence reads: CASSQVGKASNQPQHF. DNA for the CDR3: TGTGCCAGCAGCCAAGTCGGTAAGGCTAGCAATCAGCCCCAGCATTTT.

CDR3 DNA: TGTGCCAGCAGTGTGAACGCCAGGGGGAATCAGCCCCAGCATTTT. Its translation is CASSVNARGNQPQHF. The chain links TRBV2 to TRBJ1-5, with 7 bases lining up with TRBD1. V shed 4 bases and J 4 bases; nucleotides not matched to a gene: 7. Germline V lookup: CDR1 SNHLY, CDR2 FYNNEI. This CDR3 has 15 amino acids.

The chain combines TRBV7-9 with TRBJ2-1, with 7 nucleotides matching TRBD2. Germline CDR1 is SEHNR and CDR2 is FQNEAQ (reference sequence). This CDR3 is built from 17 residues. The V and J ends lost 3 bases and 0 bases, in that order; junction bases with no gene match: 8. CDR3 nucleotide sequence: TGTGCCAGCAGCTTCCCTCAGCGGGGCTACTCCTACAATGAGCAGTTCTTC. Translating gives CASSFPQRGYSYNEQFF.

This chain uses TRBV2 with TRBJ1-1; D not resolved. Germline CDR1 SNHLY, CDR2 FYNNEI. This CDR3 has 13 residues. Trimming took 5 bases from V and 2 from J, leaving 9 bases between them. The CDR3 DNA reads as TGTGCCAGCAGTCCGGACGGAAACACTGAAGCTTTCTTT. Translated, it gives CASSPDGNTEAFF.

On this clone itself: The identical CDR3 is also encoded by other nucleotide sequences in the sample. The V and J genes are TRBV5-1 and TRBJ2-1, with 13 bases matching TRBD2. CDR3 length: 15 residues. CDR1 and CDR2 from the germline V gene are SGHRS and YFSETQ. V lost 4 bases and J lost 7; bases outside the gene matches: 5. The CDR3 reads CASSPGLAGANEQFF. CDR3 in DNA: TGCGCCAGCAGCCCCGGACTAGCGGGAGCAAATGAGCAGTTCTTC.

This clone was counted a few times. The CDR3 nucleotides are TGTGCCAGCAGGAAAGCCGGGAACACTGAAGCTTTCTTT. Translating it yields CASRKAGNTEAFF. The chain has TRBV28 and TRBJ1-1; no clear D. The CDR3 extends over 13 amino acids. Trimming took 6 bases from V and 1 from J, leaving 9 bases between them. Per the germline V gene, CDR1 is MDHEN and CDR2 is SYDVKM. Variable domain in full (rest from reference TRBV28 and TRBJ1-1): DVKVTQSSRYLVKRTGEKVFLECVQDMDHENMFWYRQDPGLGLRLIYFSYDVKMKEKGDIPEGYSVSREKKERFSLILESASTNQTSMYLCASRKAGNTEAFFGQGTRLTVV.

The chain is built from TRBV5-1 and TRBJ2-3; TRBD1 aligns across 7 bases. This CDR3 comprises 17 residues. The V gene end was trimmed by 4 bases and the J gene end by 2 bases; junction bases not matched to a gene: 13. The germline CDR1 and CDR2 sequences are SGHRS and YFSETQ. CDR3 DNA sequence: TGCGCCAGCAGCGCAGGAGCAGGGGGTCGAGACACAGATACGCAGTATTTT. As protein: CASSAGAGGRDTDTQYF.

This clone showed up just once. CDR3 sequence reads: CASSENRAETQYF. CDR3 bases: TGTGCCAGCAGCGAGAACCGGGCGGAGACCCAGTACTTC. The V and J genes are TRBV7-2 and TRBJ2-5, with no clear D. V lost 5 bases, J lost 5 bases, and 12 bases lay in between. CDR3 length: 13 residues. Per germline, CDR1 SGHTA and CDR2 FQGNSA.